In its sample, the clone carrying this T cell receptor (beta chain) was seen once. What it recognizes is unknown. The data were obtained in a study of T cell responses to AZD1222 COVID-19 vaccine. Whole-study findings and limits: Repertoires in all cases were sampled only once the peak T cell response had passed. Donor demographics were predominantly white British with a female majority; clonal diversity may be underestimated. Only 5 to 7 individuals given AZD1222 were seropositive at baseline.

V was shortened by 4 bases and J by 3 bases, with 23 bases between the two germline ends. This CDR3 contains 18 residues. The germline CDR1 and CDR2 sequences are SGHAT and FQNNGV. Only in-frame clones appear in the TCRdb table, and some are missing; sequencing was by immunoSEQ multiplex PCR. Among more than 95,000 clones listed, roughly 88% were seen once. This chain connects TRBV11-2 to TRBJ2-3; a weak D match, TRBD2 (7 bases). The sample in question was peripheral blood, obtained on day 0 of MenACWY control vaccination. The clonotype was recovered from an adult in good health. Written as DNA, the CDR3 is TGTGCCAGCAGCTCGGGGTTGTCTAGCGGAGGGGGGACAGATACGCAGTATTTT. Amino acid sequence: CASSSGLSSGGGTDTQYF.